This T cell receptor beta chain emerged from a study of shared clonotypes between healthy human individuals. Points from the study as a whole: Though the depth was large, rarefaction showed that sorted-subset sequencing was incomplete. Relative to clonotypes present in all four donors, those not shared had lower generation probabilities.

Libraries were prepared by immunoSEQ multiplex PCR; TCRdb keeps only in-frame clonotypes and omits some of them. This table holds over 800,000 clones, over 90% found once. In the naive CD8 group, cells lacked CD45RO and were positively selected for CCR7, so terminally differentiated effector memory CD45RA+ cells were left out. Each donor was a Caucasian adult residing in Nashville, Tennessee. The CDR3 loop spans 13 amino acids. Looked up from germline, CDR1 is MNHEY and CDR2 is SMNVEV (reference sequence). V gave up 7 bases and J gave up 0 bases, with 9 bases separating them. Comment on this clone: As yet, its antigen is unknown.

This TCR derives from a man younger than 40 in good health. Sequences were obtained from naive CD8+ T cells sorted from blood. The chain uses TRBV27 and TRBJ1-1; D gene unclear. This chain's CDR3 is CASKEQVNTEAFF. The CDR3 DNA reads TGTGCCAGCAAGGAACAAGTGAACACTGAAGCTTTCTTT.